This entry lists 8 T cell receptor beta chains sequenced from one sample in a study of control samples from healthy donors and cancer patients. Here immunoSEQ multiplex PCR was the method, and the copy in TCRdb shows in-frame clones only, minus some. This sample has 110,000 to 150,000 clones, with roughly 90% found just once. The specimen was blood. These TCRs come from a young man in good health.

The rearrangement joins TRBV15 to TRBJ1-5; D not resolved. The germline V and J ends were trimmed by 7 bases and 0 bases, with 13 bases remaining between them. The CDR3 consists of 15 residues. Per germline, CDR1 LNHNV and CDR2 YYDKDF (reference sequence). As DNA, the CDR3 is TGTGCCACCACCGGAGGAGAGATTAGCAATCAGCCCCAGCATTTT. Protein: CATTGGEISNQPQHF.

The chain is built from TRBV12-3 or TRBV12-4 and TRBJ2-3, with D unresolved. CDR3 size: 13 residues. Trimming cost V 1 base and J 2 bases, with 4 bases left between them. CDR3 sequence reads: CASSLVATDTQYF. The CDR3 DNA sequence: TGTGCCAGCAGTTTAGTGGCCACAGATACGCAGTATTTT.

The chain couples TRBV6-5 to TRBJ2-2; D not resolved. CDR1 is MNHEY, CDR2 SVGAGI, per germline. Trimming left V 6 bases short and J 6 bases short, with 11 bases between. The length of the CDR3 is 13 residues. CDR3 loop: CASRSTPPGELFF. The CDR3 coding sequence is TGTGCCAGCAGATCGACCCCGCCCGGGGAGCTGTTTTTT.

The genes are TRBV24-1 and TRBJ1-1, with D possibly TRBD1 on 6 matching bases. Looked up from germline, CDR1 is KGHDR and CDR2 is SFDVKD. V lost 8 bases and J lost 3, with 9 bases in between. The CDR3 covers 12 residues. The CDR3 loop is CATIHRDTEAFF. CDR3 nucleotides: TGTGCCACCATCCACAGGGACACTGAAGCTTTCTTT.

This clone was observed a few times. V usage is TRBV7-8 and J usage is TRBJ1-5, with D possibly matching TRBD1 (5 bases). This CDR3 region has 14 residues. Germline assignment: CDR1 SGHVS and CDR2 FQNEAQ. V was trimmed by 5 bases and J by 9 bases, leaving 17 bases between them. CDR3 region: CASSLSSGTRPQHF. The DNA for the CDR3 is TGTGCCAGCAGCCTATCGTCCGGGACTCGGCCCCAGCATTTT.

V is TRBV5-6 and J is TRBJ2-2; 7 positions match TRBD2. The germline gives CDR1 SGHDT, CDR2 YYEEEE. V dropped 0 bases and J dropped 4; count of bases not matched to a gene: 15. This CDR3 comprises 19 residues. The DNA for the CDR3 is TGTGCCAGCAGCTTGGAGTTGACCGAGCGGGGTACTCTCACCGGGGAGCTGTTTTTT. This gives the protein CASSLELTERGTLTGELFF.

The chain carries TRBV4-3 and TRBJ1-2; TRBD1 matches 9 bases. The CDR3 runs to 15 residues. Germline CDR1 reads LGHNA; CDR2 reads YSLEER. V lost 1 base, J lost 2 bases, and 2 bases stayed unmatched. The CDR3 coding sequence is TGCGCCAGCAGCCAAGCCGGGACAGGGAACTATGGCTACACCTTC. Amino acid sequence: CASSQAGTGNYGYTF.

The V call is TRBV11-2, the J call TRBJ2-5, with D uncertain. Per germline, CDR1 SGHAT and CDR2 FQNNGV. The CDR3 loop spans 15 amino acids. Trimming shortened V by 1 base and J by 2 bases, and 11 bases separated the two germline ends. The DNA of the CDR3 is TGTGCCAGCAGCTTAGGTGGGTCAGAGCAAGAGACCCAGTACTTC. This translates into CASSLGGSEQETQYF.